Below, one T cell receptor beta chain is given with its context. V lost 1 base and J lost 9, with 5 bases in between. CDR3 size: 12 residues. Germline V gene lookup returns CDR1 SGHRS and CDR2 YFSETQ. The data derive from a study of OX40 agonist ivuxolimab in advanced cancers. Sequenced by immunoSEQ multiplex PCR; TCRdb stores in-frame clones only, minus some. The sample lists fewer than 80,000 clones; 84% were seen once. This specimen consisted of CD4+ or CD8+ T cells sorted from blood, obtained in a trial of the OX40 agonist ivuxolimab. The TCR originated in an adult with an advanced solid tumor such as melanoma, head and neck, liver or kidney cancer. The chain has TRBV5-1 and TRBJ1-6; no clear D. CDR3 residues: CASSLWGSPLHF. CDR3 DNA sequence: TGCGCCAGCAGCTTGTGGGGTTCACCCCTCCACTTT.